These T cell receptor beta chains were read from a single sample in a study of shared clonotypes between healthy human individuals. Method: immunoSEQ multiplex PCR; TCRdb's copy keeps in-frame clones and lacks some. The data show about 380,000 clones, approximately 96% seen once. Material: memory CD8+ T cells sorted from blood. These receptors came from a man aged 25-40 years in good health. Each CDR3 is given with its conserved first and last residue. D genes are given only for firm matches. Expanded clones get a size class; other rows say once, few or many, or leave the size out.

CDR3: CASSRDTYEQYF
DNA: TGTGCCAGCAGCCGGGACACCTACGAGCAGTACTTC
size: few
J: TRBJ2-7
D: .
V: TRBV7-9

CDR3: CASSRRQGGEAKNIQYF
DNA: TGCGCCAGCAGTAGGCGACAGGGAGGCGAAGCCAAAAACATTCAGTACTTC
size: .
J: TRBJ2-4
D: .
V: TRBV4-1

CDR3: CASSYSGVSYNEQFF
DNA: TGTGCCAGCAGTTACTCTGGGGTCTCCTACAATGAGCAGTTCTTC
size: .
J: TRBJ2-1
D: .
V: TRBV6-5

CDR3: CASSELVSSYNEQFF
DNA: TGCGCCAGCAGTGAGCTGGTAAGCTCCTACAATGAGCAGTTCTTC
size: .
J: TRBJ2-1
D: .
V: TRBV10-2

CDR3: CASSSPGGLGTEAFF
DNA: TGTGCCAGCAGTTCCCCTGGGGGTCTCGGTACTGAAGCTTTCTTT
size: once
J: TRBJ1-1
D: .
V: TRBV27

CDR3: CASRSRASGRWADTQYF
DNA: TGTGCCAGCAGGTCGAGGGCTAGCGGGAGGTGGGCAGATACGCAGTATTTT
size: .
J: TRBJ2-3
D: TRBD2
V: TRBV27

CDR3: CASRDLLRGTGELFF
DNA: TGTGCCAGCAGAGACCTCCTTAGGGGCACCGGGGAGCTGTTTTTT
size: .
J: TRBJ2-2
D: .
V: TRBV28

CDR3: CASSSRTGGPLNYGYTF
DNA: TGTGCCAGTAGCAGTCGGACAGGGGGCCCCCTTAACTATGGCTACACCTTC
size: .
J: TRBJ1-2
D: TRBD1
V: TRBV19

CDR3: CASSFASIAGGGSYNSPLHF
DNA: TGTGCCAGCAGCTTTGCAAGCATCGCGGGCGGGGGTTCCTATAATTCACCCCTCCACTTT
size: .
J: TRBJ1-6
D: .
V: TRBV12-1

CDR3: CASSPRALSGNTIYF
DNA: TGTGCCAGCAGTCCTCGGGCTCTCTCTGGAAACACCATATATTTT
size: .
J: TRBJ1-3
D: .
V: TRBV27

CDR3: CASSLGQGTDTQYF
DNA: TGTGCCAGCAGCTTAGGACAGGGCACAGATACGCAGTATTTT
size: few
J: TRBJ2-3
D: .
V: TRBV7-9

CDR3: CASSDRYEQYF
DNA: TGTGCCAGCAGTGACAGGTACGAGCAGTACTTC
size: .
J: TRBJ2-7
D: .
V: TRBV6-1

CDR3: CASSLSRDRAETGELFF
DNA: TGTGCCAGCAGCCTGTCCCGGGACAGGGCCGAGACCGGGGAGCTGTTTTTT
size: once
J: TRBJ2-2
D: TRBD1
V: TRBV7-3

CDR3: CASSPERLSTQYF
DNA: TGTGCCAGCTCACCGGAGCGATTAAGTACGCAGTATTTT
size: .
J: TRBJ2-3
D: .
V: TRBV18

CDR3: CASSIGGGRGQPQHF
DNA: TGTGCCAGTAGTATTGGCGGGGGGCGCGGTCAGCCCCAGCATTTT
size: .
J: TRBJ1-5
D: .
V: TRBV19

CDR3: CASSVGRFATNEKLFF
DNA: TGTGCCAGCAGCGTTGGCAGGTTTGCAACTAATGAAAAACTGTTTTTT
size: .
J: TRBJ1-4
D: .
V: TRBV9

CDR3: CASSVGSEETQYF
DNA: TGTGCCAGCAGCGTAGGGTCGGAGGAGACCCAGTACTTC
size: .
J: TRBJ2-5
D: .
V: TRBV9